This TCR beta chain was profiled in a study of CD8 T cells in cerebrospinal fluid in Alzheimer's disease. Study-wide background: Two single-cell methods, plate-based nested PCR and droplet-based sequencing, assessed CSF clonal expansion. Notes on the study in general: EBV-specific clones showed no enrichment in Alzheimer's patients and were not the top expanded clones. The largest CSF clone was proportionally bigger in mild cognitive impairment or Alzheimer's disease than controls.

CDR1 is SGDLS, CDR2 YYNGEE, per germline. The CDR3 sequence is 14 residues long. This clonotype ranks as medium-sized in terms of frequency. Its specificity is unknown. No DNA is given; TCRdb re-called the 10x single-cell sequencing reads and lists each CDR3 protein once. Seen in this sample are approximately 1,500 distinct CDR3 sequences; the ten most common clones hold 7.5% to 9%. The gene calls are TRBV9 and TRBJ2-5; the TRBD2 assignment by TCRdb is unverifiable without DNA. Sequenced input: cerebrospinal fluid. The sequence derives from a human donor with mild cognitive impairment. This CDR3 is CASSVVSGAETQYF.